Listed here is a single TCR beta chain. The CDR3 length is 12 residues. Germline CDR1 GTSNPN, CDR2 SVGIG (reference sequence). V was cut by 2 bases and J by 8 bases, with 13 bases left in between. Assay used: immunoSEQ multiplex PCR; TCRdb lists only in-frame clones, some missing. The table has more than 200,000 clones, 80% seen once; the top ten hold nearly 7.5%. This entry is derived from a study of blood T cell repertoires in COVID-19. Study context: Both acute and convalescent COVID-19 samples were obtained from the United States, Italy and Spain.

The sequence came from a woman aged 40 to 50 with acute COVID-19. Sequenced material: PBMCs or T cells enriched from blood (not recorded which). This chain connects TRBV30 to TRBJ2-7; D gene ambiguous. As DNA, the CDR3 is TGTGCCTGGAGTCCAAACGGTAGCAAGCAGTACTTC. Protein: CAWSPNGSKQYF.